This TCR beta chain was identified in a study of blood T cells in healthy people across ages. General observations from the study: It was the long-lived donors that had more naive CD4+ cells and higher diversity than aged donors.

A remark on this clonotype: Its matching antigen is unknown.

The use of a sample-barcoded 5' primer and a J-beta primer mix characterized a second PCR of about 7 to 12 cycles. Via MiXCR, TCRdb re-called the 5' RACE reads, giving one row per CDR3 protein. The sample consists of about 970,000 distinct CDR3 sequences, roughly 51% of them appearing once. Healthy Caucasians from Russia aged roughly 6 to 90 served as donors. Roughly 10 milliliters of peripheral blood were drawn from each donor. Trimming removed 5 bases from V and 0 bases from J, with 9 bases in between. Germline V gene sequence: CDR1 SGHTA, CDR2 FQGNSA. The CDR3 covers 14 residues. Source material: blood. The V gene is TRBV7-2, the J gene TRBJ2-3, with D maybe TRBD2 (6 bases). The source of this sequence is a woman in her sixties or seventies in good health. The CDR3 protein is CASSRGESTDTQYF. CDR3 in DNA: TGTGCCAGCAGCCGCGGGGAGAGCACAGATACGCAGTATTTT.